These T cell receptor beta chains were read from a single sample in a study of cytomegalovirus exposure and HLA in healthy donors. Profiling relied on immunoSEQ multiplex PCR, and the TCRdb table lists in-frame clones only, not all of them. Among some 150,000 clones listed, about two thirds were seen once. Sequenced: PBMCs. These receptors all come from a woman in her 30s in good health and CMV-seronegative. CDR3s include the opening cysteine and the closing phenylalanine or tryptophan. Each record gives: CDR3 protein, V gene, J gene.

cdr3_aa: CASSLETGHWDEQFF
v_call: TRBV5-1
j_call: TRBJ2-1

cdr3_aa: CASRHEPYEQYF
v_call: TRBV6-5
j_call: TRBJ2-7

cdr3_aa: CAISESRTSGTSVYEQYF
v_call: TRBV10-3
j_call: TRBJ2-7

cdr3_aa: CASSEGQGNNQPQHF
v_call: TRBV18
j_call: TRBJ1-5

cdr3_aa: CASSLTGDSYNEQFF
v_call: TRBV5-4
j_call: TRBJ2-1

cdr3_aa: CAWSVGGPGQFF
v_call: TRBV30
j_call: TRBJ2-1

cdr3_aa: CATSRQTGTDTQYF
v_call: TRBV15
j_call: TRBJ2-3

cdr3_aa: CASRRDSLGAEQFF
v_call: TRBV6-4
j_call: TRBJ2-1

cdr3_aa: CASSFPGQGAGYTF
v_call: TRBV28
j_call: TRBJ1-2

cdr3_aa: CASSIVDNQPQHF
v_call: TRBV19
j_call: TRBJ1-5

cdr3_aa: CASSLEGQGNSYTF
v_call: TRBV5-1
j_call: TRBJ1-2

cdr3_aa: CASSLNAGSSTEAFF
v_call: TRBV5-1
j_call: TRBJ1-1

cdr3_aa: CAISESRGVQETQYF
v_call: TRBV10-3
j_call: TRBJ2-5

cdr3_aa: CASMGDRGRGYTF
v_call: TRBV19
j_call: TRBJ1-2

cdr3_aa: CASSPGTALFYGYTF
v_call: TRBV7-9
j_call: TRBJ1-2

cdr3_aa: CASSFGGEENIQYF
v_call: TRBV5-1
j_call: TRBJ2-4

cdr3_aa: CASSIGQMGNQPQHF
v_call: TRBV5-6
j_call: TRBJ1-5

cdr3_aa: CASSSTGHPTSNQETQYF
v_call: TRBV18
j_call: TRBJ2-5

cdr3_aa: CASSLGSGYGYTF
v_call: TRBV7-9
j_call: TRBJ1-2